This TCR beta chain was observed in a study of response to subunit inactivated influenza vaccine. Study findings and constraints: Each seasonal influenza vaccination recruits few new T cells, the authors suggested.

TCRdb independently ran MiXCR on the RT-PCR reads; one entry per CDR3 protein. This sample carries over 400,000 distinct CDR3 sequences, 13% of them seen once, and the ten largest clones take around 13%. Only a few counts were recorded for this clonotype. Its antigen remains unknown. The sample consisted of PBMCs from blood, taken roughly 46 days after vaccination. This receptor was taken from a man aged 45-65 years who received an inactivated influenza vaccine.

The CDR3 nucleotides read TGCGCCAGCAAGCCTTCGCTGGTTGGGAGCTACGAGCAGTACTTC. Protein sequence: CASKPSLVGSYEQYF. V usage is TRBV5-1 and J usage is TRBJ2-7; a weak D match, TRBD2 (5 bases). The germline V gene has CDR1 SGHRS and CDR2 YFSETQ. CDR3 length: 15 residues. The V end was cut by 6 bases, the J end by 3 bases, with 19 bases between. The full variable domain, in which reference TRBV5-1 and TRBJ2-7 provide the parts outside the CDR3, is KAGVTQTPRYLIKTRGQQVTLSCSPISGHRSVSWYQQTPGQGLQFLFEYFSETQRNKGNFPGRFSGRQFSNSRSEMNVSTLELGDSALYLCASKPSLVGSYEQYFGPGTRLTVT.